The clone carrying this T cell receptor (beta chain) was detected many times. The V end was cut by 0 bases, the J end by 4 bases, with 10 bases between. The CDR3 sequence is 15 residues long. CDR1 is SGHTA and CDR2 is FQGNSA in the germline V gene. This record comes from a study of T cell repertoires in cytomegalovirus infection. Study at large: Public TCR beta signatures marked donors with CMV infection and the matching HLA.

TCRdb re-analysed the reads in MiXCR, keeping a single row per CDR3 protein. Of around 140,000 distinct CDR3 sequences detected, about 6.3% appear once; the ten largest clones hold about a sixth. The J gene is TRBJ1-3, the V gene TRBV7-2; maybe TRBD1 (5 bases). The sample taken for sequencing was PBMCs. This clonotype originated in a human donor in good health (CMV status not recorded). Some clones in this sample may be carry-over from other donors' samples. CDR3 nucleotides: TGTGCCAGCAGCTTAGCGGTCAGGGAAGGAAACACCATATATTTT. Translated: CASSLAVREGNTIYF.